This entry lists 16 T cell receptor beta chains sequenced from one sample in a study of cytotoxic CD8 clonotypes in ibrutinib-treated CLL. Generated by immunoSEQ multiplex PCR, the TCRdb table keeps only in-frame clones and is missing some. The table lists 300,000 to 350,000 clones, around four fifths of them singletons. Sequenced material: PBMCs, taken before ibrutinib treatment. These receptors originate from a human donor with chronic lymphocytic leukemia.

CDR3 loop: CASSQVLSDYNEQFF. The DNA for the CDR3 is TGTGCCAGCAGCCAAGTTTTGTCGGATTACAATGAGCAGTTCTTC. The V and J genes are TRBV14 and TRBJ2-1, with unresolved D. The germline V gene encodes CDR1 SGHDN and CDR2 FVKESK. The V end was cut by 1 base, the J end by 4 bases, with 11 bases between. The CDR3 extends over 15 amino acids.

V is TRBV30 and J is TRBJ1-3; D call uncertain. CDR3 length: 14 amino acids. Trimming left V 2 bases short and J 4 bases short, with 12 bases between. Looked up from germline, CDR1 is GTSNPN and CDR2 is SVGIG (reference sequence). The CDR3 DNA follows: TGTGCCTGGAGTACGGGAGTGGTAGGAAACACCATATATTTT. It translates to CAWSTGVVGNTIYF.

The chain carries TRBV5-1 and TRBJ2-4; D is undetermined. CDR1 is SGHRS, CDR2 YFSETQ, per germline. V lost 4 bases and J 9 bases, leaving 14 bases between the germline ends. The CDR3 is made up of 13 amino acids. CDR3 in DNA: TGCGCCAGCAGCGCGAGATGGGGTGGCATTCAGTACTTC. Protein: CASSARWGGIQYF.

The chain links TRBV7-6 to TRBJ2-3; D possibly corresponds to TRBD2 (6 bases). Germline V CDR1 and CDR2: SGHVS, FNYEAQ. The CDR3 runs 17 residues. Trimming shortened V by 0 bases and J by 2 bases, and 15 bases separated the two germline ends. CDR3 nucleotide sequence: TGTGCCAGCAGCTTAGCGGATTTCGGGGGTGACACAGATACGCAGTATTTT. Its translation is CASSLADFGGDTDTQYF.

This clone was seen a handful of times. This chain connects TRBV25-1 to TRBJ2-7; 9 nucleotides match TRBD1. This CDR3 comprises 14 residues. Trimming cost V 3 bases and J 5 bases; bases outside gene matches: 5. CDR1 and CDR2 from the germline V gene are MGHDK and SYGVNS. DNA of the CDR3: TGTGCCAGCAGTGAGTGGGACAGGGCCGACGAGCAGTACTTC. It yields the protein CASSEWDRADEQYF.

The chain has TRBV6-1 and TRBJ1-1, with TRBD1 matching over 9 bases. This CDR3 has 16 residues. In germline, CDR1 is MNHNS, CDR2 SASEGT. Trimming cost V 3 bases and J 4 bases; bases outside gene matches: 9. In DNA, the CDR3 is TGTGCCAGCAGTGAGAATCTACAGGGGGCTGGCACTGAAGCTTTCTTT. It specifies CASSENLQGAGTEAFF.

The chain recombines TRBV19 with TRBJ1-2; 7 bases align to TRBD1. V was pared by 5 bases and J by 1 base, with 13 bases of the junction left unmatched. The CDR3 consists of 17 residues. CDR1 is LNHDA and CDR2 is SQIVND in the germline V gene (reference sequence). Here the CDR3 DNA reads TGTGCCAGTAGTTCCCCCGGGGGACAGAAGTTTAACTATGGCTACACCTTC. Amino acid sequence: CASSSPGGQKFNYGYTF.

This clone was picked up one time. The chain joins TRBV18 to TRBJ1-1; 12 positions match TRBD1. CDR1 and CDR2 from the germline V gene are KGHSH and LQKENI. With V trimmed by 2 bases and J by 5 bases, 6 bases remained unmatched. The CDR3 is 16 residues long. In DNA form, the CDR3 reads TGTGCCAGCTCACCAGGGACAGGGGGCTTAGGGACTGAAGCTTTCTTT. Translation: CASSPGTGGLGTEAFF.

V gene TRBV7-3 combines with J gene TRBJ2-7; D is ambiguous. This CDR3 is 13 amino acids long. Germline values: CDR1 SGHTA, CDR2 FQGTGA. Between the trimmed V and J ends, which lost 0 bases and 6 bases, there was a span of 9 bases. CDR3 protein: CASSLTMSSEQYF. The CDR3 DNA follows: TGTGCCAGCAGCTTAACGATGAGCAGCGAGCAGTACTTC.

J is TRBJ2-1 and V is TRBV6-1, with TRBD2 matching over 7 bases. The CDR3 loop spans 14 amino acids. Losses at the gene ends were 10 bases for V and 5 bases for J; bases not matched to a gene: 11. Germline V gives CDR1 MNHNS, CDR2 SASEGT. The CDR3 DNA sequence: TGTGCCACCCACGGAGCGGGACGTCACAATGAGCAGTTCTTC. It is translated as CATHGAGRHNEQFF.

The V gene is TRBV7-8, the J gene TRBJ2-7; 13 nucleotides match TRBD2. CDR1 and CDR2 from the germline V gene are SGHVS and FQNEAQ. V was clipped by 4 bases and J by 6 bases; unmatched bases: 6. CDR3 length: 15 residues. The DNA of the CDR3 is TGTGCCAGCAGCTCAACTAGCGGGAGGGCGTTCGAGCAGTACTTC. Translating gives CASSSTSGRAFEQYF.

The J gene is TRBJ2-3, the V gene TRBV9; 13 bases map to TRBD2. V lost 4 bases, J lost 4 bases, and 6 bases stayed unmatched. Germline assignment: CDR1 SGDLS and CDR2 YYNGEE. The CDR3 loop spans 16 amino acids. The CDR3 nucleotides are TGTGCCAGCAGCTTTCGACTAGCGGGAGGCGCAGATACGCAGTATTTT. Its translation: CASSFRLAGGADTQYF.

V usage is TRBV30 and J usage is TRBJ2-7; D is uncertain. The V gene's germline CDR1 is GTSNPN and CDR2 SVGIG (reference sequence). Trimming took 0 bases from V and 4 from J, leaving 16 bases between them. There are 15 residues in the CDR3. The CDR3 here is CAWSVQLRSNYEQYF. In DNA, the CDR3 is TGTGCCTGGAGTGTACAACTCCGCTCAAATTACGAGCAGTACTTC.

CDR3 coding DNA: TGCGCCAGCAGCTCGGCGGGAGTCGGTGAGACCCAGTACTTC. This codes for CASSSAGVGETQYF. V usage is TRBV5-1 and J usage is TRBJ2-5, with TRBD2 identical over 7 bases. V trimming: 3 bases; J trimming: 5 bases; junction bases outside the gene matches: 7. The CDR3 runs to 14 residues. Germline V gives CDR1 SGHRS, CDR2 YFSETQ.

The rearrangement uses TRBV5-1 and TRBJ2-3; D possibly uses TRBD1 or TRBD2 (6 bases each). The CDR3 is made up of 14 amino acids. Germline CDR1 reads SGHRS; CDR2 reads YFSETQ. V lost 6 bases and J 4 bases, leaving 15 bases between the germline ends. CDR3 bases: TGCGCCAGCAAGGGGGGCTCGTTTTCAGATACGCAGTATTTT. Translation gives CASKGGSFSDTQYF.

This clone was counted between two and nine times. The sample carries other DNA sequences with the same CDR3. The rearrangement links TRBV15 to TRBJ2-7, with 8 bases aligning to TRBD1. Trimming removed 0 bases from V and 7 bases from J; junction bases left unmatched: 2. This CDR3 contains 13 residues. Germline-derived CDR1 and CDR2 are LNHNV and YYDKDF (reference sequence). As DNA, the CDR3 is TGTGCCACCAGCAGAGACAGGGGGCGTGAGCAGTACTTC. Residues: CATSRDRGREQYF.